Listed below are T cell receptor beta chains from one sample, sequenced in a study of blood T cell repertoires in COVID-19. Only in-frame clones appear in the TCRdb table, and some are missing; sequencing was by immunoSEQ multiplex PCR. This table holds thousands of clones, around 85% found once. Sequencing input: peripheral blood. The receptors originated from a human donor in a cohort sampled during active COVID-19. CDR3s leave out the opening cysteine and the closing phenylalanine or tryptophan.

v_call	j_call	cdr3_aa
TRBV19	TRBJ1-2	ASSWRAEPYGYT
TRBV5-1	TRBJ2-3	ASSLGVSQRGLTDTQY
TRBV2	TRBJ2-3	ASSELAGGDADTQY
TRBV19	TRBJ2-1	ASSSLGGTGQF
TRBV5-4	TRBJ2-2	ASSLGRDRANTGELF
TRBV6-1	TRBJ2-5	ASSEAPHSQETQY
TRBV30	TRBJ2-7	AWSPTNGGSYEQY
TRBV6-5	TRBJ2-5	ASKRSENQETQY
TRBV19	TRBJ2-6	ASSHQGSGANVLT
TRBV19	TRBJ2-1	ASSISRGLASYNEQF
TRBV27	TRBJ2-7	ATSSGYEQY
TRBV6-5	TRBJ2-3	ASSLQRGRTDTQY
TRBV11-3	TRBJ2-2	ASSLAGGAGELF
TRBV5-1	TRBJ2-5	ASSILGTDQETQY
TRBV5-4	TRBJ2-2	ASSRTGVALGELF
TRBV5-4	TRBJ2-3	ASSQRHHTDTQY
TRBV6-1	TRBJ1-6	ASSDRMRRVEAPLH
TRBV6-5	TRBJ1-5	ASSLTQLSNQPQH
TRBV5-6	TRBJ2-3	ASSLALGTSTDTQY
TRBV4-1	TRBJ2-6	ASSLARTGGGSGANVLT
TRBV2	TRBJ2-1	ASSALSGEQF
TRBV7-8	TRBJ2-2	ASSLSSGGTGELF
TRBV3-1/TRBV3-2	TRBJ2-1	ASSQDRDSYNEQF
TRBV12-3/TRBV12-4	TRBJ2-5	ASSSIARTQY
TRBV5-1	TRBJ1-3	ASSLVGSGNTIY
TRBV9	TRBJ2-7	ASSVVPSPSYEQY
TRBV19	TRBJ2-1	ASSPLAGAYNEQF
TRBV15	TRBJ1-4	ATSRDMRGGNEKLF
TRBV29-1	TRBJ2-1	SVATGGDVLEQF
TRBV27	TRBJ1-3	ASSLTGGSGNTIY